The rows below give T cell receptor beta chains drawn from one sample of a study of blood T cells in healthy people across ages. TCRdb recomputed calls from the 5' RACE reads with MiXCR, one row per CDR3 protein. The repertoire holds about 1.6 million distinct CDR3 sequences, 30% to 35% seen once, with approximately 10% in the top ten. Material: blood. The receptors here all came from a woman younger than 45 in good health. Each CDR3 is given with its conserved first and last residue. The D gene is left open where the match is weak. Clone size is shown for a subset of rows, as once, few, many or a class of expanded clone.

v_gene: TRBV20-1
j_gene: TRBJ2-1
abundance: NA
d_gene: NA
CDR3aa: CSPLSSGWNYNEQFF
CDR3nt: TGCAGTCCCCTCTCGAGCGGGTGGAATTACAATGAGCAGTTCTTC

v_gene: TRBV6-5
j_gene: TRBJ2-3
abundance: few
d_gene: TRBD2
CDR3aa: CASSSKVIARDYSTDTQYF
CDR3nt: TGTGCCAGCAGTTCCAAGGTTATCGCCCGGGACTATAGCACAGATACGCAGTATTTT

v_gene: TRBV2
j_gene: TRBJ2-7
abundance: NA
d_gene: NA
CDR3aa: CASSEEGWELATYEQYF
CDR3nt: TGTGCCAGCAGTGAAGAAGGTTGGGAACTAGCAACCTACGAGCAGTACTTC

v_gene: TRBV4-1
j_gene: TRBJ2-3
abundance: NA
d_gene: NA
CDR3aa: CASSQDRARITDTQYF
CDR3nt: TGCGCCAGCAGCCAAGATCGGGCGAGAATCACAGATACGCAGTATTTT

v_gene: TRBV6-1
j_gene: TRBJ2-5
abundance: few
d_gene: NA
CDR3aa: CASSEERRILGETQYF
CDR3nt: TGTGCCAGCAGTGAGGAACGAAGGATCCTCGGAGAGACCCAGTACTTC

v_gene: TRBV7-9
j_gene: TRBJ2-7
abundance: NA
d_gene: NA
CDR3aa: CACKTGSSHGEQYF
CDR3nt: TGTGCCTGCAAAACCGGGTCCTCGCACGGCGAGCAGTACTTC

v_gene: TRBV24-1
j_gene: TRBJ2-6
abundance: NA
d_gene: NA
CDR3aa: CATSDPTFSGANVLTF
CDR3nt: TGTGCCACCAGTGACCCTACCTTCTCTGGGGCCAACGTCCTGACTTTC

v_gene: TRBV7-2
j_gene: TRBJ2-3
abundance: many
d_gene: NA
CDR3aa: CASSLDADTQYF
CDR3nt: TGTGCCAGCAGCTTAGACGCAGATACGCAGTATTTT

v_gene: TRBV5-1
j_gene: TRBJ2-2
abundance: NA
d_gene: NA
CDR3aa: CASSLDRAVTGELFF
CDR3nt: TGCGCCAGCAGCTTGGACAGGGCGGTCACCGGGGAGCTGTTTTTT

v_gene: TRBV7-9
j_gene: TRBJ2-7
abundance: NA
d_gene: TRBD2
CDR3aa: CASSPSRAGGSYEQYF
CDR3nt: TGTGCCAGCAGCCCGTCCCGTGCGGGGGGCTCGTACGAGCAGTACTTC

v_gene: TRBV30
j_gene: TRBJ1-1
abundance: NA
d_gene: TRBD1
CDR3aa: CAWRSGQGGEAFF
CDR3nt: TGTGCCTGGAGGTCTGGACAGGGGGGTGAAGCTTTCTTT

v_gene: TRBV4-1
j_gene: TRBJ1-2
abundance: NA
d_gene: NA
CDR3aa: CASSQGVRERDGYTF
CDR3nt: TGCGCCAGCAGCCAAGGTGTACGGGAAAGGGATGGCTACACCTTC

v_gene: TRBV28
j_gene: TRBJ1-2
abundance: few
d_gene: NA
CDR3aa: CASMGVSYGYTF
CDR3nt: TGTGCCAGCATGGGGGTTTCCTATGGCTACACCTTC

v_gene: TRBV13
j_gene: TRBJ2-7
abundance: many
d_gene: TRBD2
CDR3aa: CASSHTGLAGGEFYEQYF
CDR3nt: TGTGCCAGCAGCCACACGGGACTAGCGGGAGGGGAGTTTTACGAGCAGTACTTC

v_gene: TRBV5-1
j_gene: TRBJ1-6
abundance: NA
d_gene: NA
CDR3aa: CASSLTVGSREDSPLHF
CDR3nt: TGCGCCAGCAGCTTGACGGTCGGGTCCCGGGAGGATTCACCCCTCCACTTT

v_gene: TRBV5-1
j_gene: TRBJ2-1
abundance: NA
d_gene: NA
CDR3aa: CASSLWNPFLEQFF
CDR3nt: TGCGCCAGCAGCCTTTGGAACCCATTCTTGGAGCAGTTCTTC

v_gene: TRBV7-7
j_gene: TRBJ2-1
abundance: few
d_gene: TRBD2
CDR3aa: CASSANAGLGFNEQFF
CDR3nt: TGTGCCAGCAGCGCGAATGCGGGACTAGGATTCAATGAGCAGTTCTTC

v_gene: TRBV2
j_gene: TRBJ2-1
abundance: NA
d_gene: NA
CDR3aa: CASSGWSSYNEQFF
CDR3nt: TGTGCCAGCAGCGGATGGAGCTCCTACAATGAGCAGTTCTTC

v_gene: TRBV11-2
j_gene: TRBJ2-5
abundance: once
d_gene: NA
CDR3aa: CASSWDGQQETQYF
CDR3nt: TGTGCCAGCAGCTGGGACGGCCAACAAGAGACCCAGTACTTC

v_gene: TRBV20-1
j_gene: TRBJ1-5
abundance: NA
d_gene: NA
CDR3aa: CSARTGVQPQHF
CDR3nt: TGCAGTGCACGGACGGGGGTCCAGCCCCAGCATTTT

v_gene: TRBV5-6
j_gene: TRBJ2-7
abundance: NA
d_gene: NA
CDR3aa: CASSLGGTLNYEQYF
CDR3nt: TGTGCCAGCAGCTTGGGCGGGACACTTAACTACGAGCAGTACTTC

v_gene: TRBV20-1
j_gene: TRBJ2-3
abundance: NA
d_gene: NA
CDR3aa: CSAAFREVSTDTQYF
CDR3nt: TGCAGTGCTGCCTTTAGGGAGGTTAGCACAGATACGCAGTATTTT

v_gene: TRBV20-1
j_gene: TRBJ2-3
abundance: NA
d_gene: TRBD2
CDR3aa: CSARDRLSGGLADTQYF
CDR3nt: TGCAGTGCTAGAGACCGTCTTAGCGGGGGACTCGCAGATACGCAGTATTTT

v_gene: TRBV7-2
j_gene: TRBJ2-3
abundance: NA
d_gene: TRBD2
CDR3aa: CASSLVPAGSTDTQYF
CDR3nt: TGTGCCAGCAGCTTAGTTCCAGCGGGGAGCACAGATACGCAGTATTTT

v_gene: TRBV4-2
j_gene: TRBJ2-5
abundance: many
d_gene: NA
CDR3aa: CASSQEGPGVGETQYF
CDR3nt: TGTGCCAGCAGCCAAGAGGGCCCCGGGGTTGGAGAGACCCAGTACTTC

v_gene: TRBV29-1
j_gene: TRBJ2-7
abundance: many
d_gene: TRBD1
CDR3aa: CSVIPGQTIEQYF
CDR3nt: TGCAGCGTCATTCCGGGACAGACTATAGAGCAGTACTTC

v_gene: TRBV3-1
j_gene: TRBJ2-5
abundance: NA
d_gene: TRBD2
CDR3aa: CASSFQTSPGETQYF
CDR3nt: TGTGCCAGCAGCTTCCAGACTAGCCCAGGGGAGACCCAGTACTTC

v_gene: TRBV12-3/TRBV12-4
j_gene: TRBJ1-4
abundance: NA
d_gene: TRBD1
CDR3aa: CACNLGTGSEKLFF
CDR3nt: TGTGCCTGCAACCTAGGGACAGGATCTGAAAAACTGTTTTTT

v_gene: TRBV7-8
j_gene: TRBJ2-7
abundance: NA
d_gene: NA
CDR3aa: CASSLYGVQSPYEQYF
CDR3nt: TGTGCCAGCAGCTTATACGGGGTACAGAGTCCCTACGAGCAGTACTTC

v_gene: TRBV20-1
j_gene: TRBJ1-2
abundance: few
d_gene: NA
CDR3aa: CSARDKPGQTNYGYTF
CDR3nt: TGCAGTGCTAGAGATAAACCCGGACAGACTAACTATGGCTACACCTTC

v_gene: TRBV5-6
j_gene: TRBJ2-2
abundance: NA
d_gene: NA
CDR3aa: CASSSVSGELFF
CDR3nt: TGTGCCAGCAGCTCGGTCTCCGGGGAGCTGTTTTTT

v_gene: TRBV12-3/TRBV12-4
j_gene: TRBJ2-7
abundance: NA
d_gene: NA
CDR3aa: CACSLVQYEQYF
CDR3nt: TGTGCCTGCAGTTTAGTACAGTACGAGCAGTACTTC

v_gene: TRBV20-1
j_gene: TRBJ1-2
abundance: NA
d_gene: NA
CDR3aa: CSAREVGDRDGYTF
CDR3nt: TGCAGTGCTAGAGAGGTAGGGGATCGGGATGGCTACACCTTC

v_gene: TRBV3-1
j_gene: TRBJ2-1
abundance: few
d_gene: NA
CDR3aa: CASSQGGPGSDEQFF
CDR3nt: TGTGCCAGCAGCCAAGGGGGACCCGGATCCGATGAGCAGTTCTTC

v_gene: TRBV20-1
j_gene: TRBJ1-1
abundance: few
d_gene: TRBD1
CDR3aa: CSARTGGPRTEAFF
CDR3nt: TGCAGTGCTCGGACAGGGGGACCCCGCACTGAAGCTTTCTTT

v_gene: TRBV7-9
j_gene: TRBJ1-6
abundance: NA
d_gene: NA
CDR3aa: CASSSPSGASSYSSPLHF
CDR3nt: TGTGCCAGCAGCTCCCCCTCCGGGGCCAGCTCCTATAGTTCACCCCTCCACTTT

v_gene: TRBV18
j_gene: TRBJ2-1
abundance: NA
d_gene: NA
CDR3aa: CASSPLQAGANYNEQFF
CDR3nt: TGTGCCAGCTCACCCCTCCAGGCGGGGGCCAATTACAATGAGCAGTTCTTC

v_gene: TRBV4-2
j_gene: TRBJ1-6
abundance: few
d_gene: NA
CDR3aa: CASSQDRMQQALHF
CDR3nt: TGTGCCAGCAGCCAAGATCGTATGCAGCAGGCCCTCCACTTT

v_gene: TRBV10-3
j_gene: TRBJ2-5
abundance: once
d_gene: NA
CDR3aa: CALGGASSETQYF
CDR3nt: TGTGCCCTCGGTGGGGCGAGTTCCGAGACCCAGTACTTC

v_gene: TRBV11-1
j_gene: TRBJ1-1
abundance: few
d_gene: NA
CDR3aa: CASSWTSGYDTEAFF
CDR3nt: TGTGCCAGCAGCTGGACCTCAGGTTATGACACTGAAGCTTTCTTT

v_gene: TRBV30
j_gene: TRBJ1-2
abundance: NA
d_gene: NA
CDR3aa: CAWSVRKRVTLYGYTF
CDR3nt: TGTGCCTGGAGTGTACGTAAAAGGGTGACCCTCTATGGCTACACCTTC

v_gene: TRBV15
j_gene: TRBJ2-7
abundance: few
d_gene: NA
CDR3aa: CATSRGNTGYEQYF
CDR3nt: TGTGCCACCAGCAGAGGAAACACGGGCTACGAGCAGTACTTC

v_gene: TRBV20-1
j_gene: TRBJ2-1
abundance: NA
d_gene: NA
CDR3aa: CSAAGLLSSYNEQFF
CDR3nt: TGCAGTGCGGCGGGACTCTTGAGCTCCTACAATGAGCAGTTCTTC

v_gene: TRBV5-1
j_gene: TRBJ2-5
abundance: few
d_gene: NA
CDR3aa: CASSLSAVQETQYF
CDR3nt: TGCGCCAGCAGCTTGTCGGCGGTACAAGAGACCCAGTACTTC

v_gene: TRBV5-1
j_gene: TRBJ2-7
abundance: few
d_gene: NA
CDR3aa: CASSSQGGSFDEQYF
CDR3nt: TGCGCCAGCAGCTCCCAAGGAGGTAGCTTCGACGAGCAGTACTTC

v_gene: TRBV12-3/TRBV12-4
j_gene: TRBJ2-1
abundance: many
d_gene: TRBD2
CDR3aa: CASSLGTSGIGQFF
CDR3nt: TGTGCCAGCAGTTTGGGGACTAGCGGGATAGGGCAGTTCTTC

v_gene: TRBV5-6
j_gene: TRBJ2-5
abundance: few
d_gene: NA
CDR3aa: CASSFLPLRGNQETQYF
CDR3nt: TGTGCCAGCAGTTTTTTACCCCTGAGGGGGAACCAAGAGACCCAGTACTTC

v_gene: TRBV28
j_gene: TRBJ2-7
abundance: NA
d_gene: TRBD2
CDR3aa: CASSSPPGLAGSPYEQYF
CDR3nt: TGTGCCAGCAGTTCTCCCCCGGGACTAGCGGGATCTCCCTACGAGCAGTACTTC

v_gene: TRBV4-2
j_gene: TRBJ2-1
abundance: NA
d_gene: TRBD2
CDR3aa: CASSLFASGGIYNEQFF
CDR3nt: TGTGCCAGCAGCCTCTTCGCTAGCGGGGGGATCTACAATGAGCAGTTCTTC

v_gene: TRBV14
j_gene: TRBJ2-3
abundance: NA
d_gene: NA
CDR3aa: CASSQDFPDTQYF
CDR3nt: TGTGCCAGCAGCCAAGATTTCCCAGATACGCAGTATTTT

v_gene: TRBV6-2/TRBV6-3
j_gene: TRBJ1-1
abundance: NA
d_gene: NA
CDR3aa: CASRRPAGEAFF
CDR3nt: TGTGCCAGCAGGCGACCGGCAGGTGAAGCTTTCTTT

v_gene: TRBV5-4
j_gene: TRBJ2-5
abundance: NA
d_gene: TRBD1
CDR3aa: CASSLGDRGSETQYF
CDR3nt: TGTGCCAGCAGCTTGGGGGACAGGGGGTCGGAGACCCAGTACTTC

v_gene: TRBV10-3
j_gene: TRBJ2-3
abundance: NA
d_gene: TRBD2
CDR3aa: CAGGGVPSDTQYF
CDR3nt: TGTGCCGGGGGGGGAGTGCCATCAGATACGCAGTATTTT

v_gene: TRBV7-8
j_gene: TRBJ2-1
abundance: few
d_gene: NA
CDR3aa: CASSLARRGSYNEQFF
CDR3nt: TGTGCCAGCAGCTTAGCGCGGCGTGGTTCCTACAATGAGCAGTTCTTC

v_gene: TRBV6-6
j_gene: TRBJ2-7
abundance: few
d_gene: NA
CDR3aa: CASTDSAAYEQYF
CDR3nt: TGTGCCAGCACGGACAGTGCGGCCTACGAGCAGTACTTC